This T cell receptor (beta chain) is drawn from a study of cytotoxic CD8 clonotypes in ibrutinib-treated CLL. For the study at large: Collecting the response samples happened after a median 12 months of treatment, with a range of 6 to 36.

This table comes from immunoSEQ multiplex PCR, and its TCRdb copy is limited to in-frame clones, with some not included. The repertoire holds 110,000 to 150,000 clones, with 70% to 85% as singletons. Study findings and constraints: Public clonotypes were seen rarely and were contracted or stable on treatment. Measured clonality at baseline was greater than in age-matched healthy donors and tracked with circulating CD8+ T-cell counts.

As to this clone: What it binds is unknown.

The CDR3 loop spans 16 amino acids. Germline values: CDR1 SGHTA, CDR2 FQGTGA. V lost 2 bases to trimming and J lost 2 bases; unmatched junction nucleotides: 5. The source of roughly 2 micrograms of genomic DNA for TCR beta libraries was cryopreserved PBMCs. The material sequenced was PBMCs, taken after 12 months of ibrutinib treatment. This rearrangement joins TRBV7-3 to TRBJ2-1, with 8 bases fitting TRBD2. The receptor was isolated from a human donor with chronic lymphocytic leukemia. CDR3 in amino acids: CASSLLGLGTYNEQFF. The CDR3 DNA follows: TGTGCCAGCAGCTTATTGGGACTAGGAACCTACAATGAGCAGTTCTTC.